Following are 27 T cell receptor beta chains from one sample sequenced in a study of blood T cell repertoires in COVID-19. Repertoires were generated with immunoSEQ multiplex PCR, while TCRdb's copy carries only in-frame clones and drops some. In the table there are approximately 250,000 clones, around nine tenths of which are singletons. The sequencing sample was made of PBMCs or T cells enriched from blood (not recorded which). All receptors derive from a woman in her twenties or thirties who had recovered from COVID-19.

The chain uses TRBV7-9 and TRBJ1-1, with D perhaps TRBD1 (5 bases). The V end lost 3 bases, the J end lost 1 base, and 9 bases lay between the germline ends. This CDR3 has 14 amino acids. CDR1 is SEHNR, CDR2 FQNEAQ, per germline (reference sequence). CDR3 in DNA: TGTGCCAGCAGCTTTCAGACAGAGAACACTGAAGCTTTCTTT. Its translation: CASSFQTENTEAFF.

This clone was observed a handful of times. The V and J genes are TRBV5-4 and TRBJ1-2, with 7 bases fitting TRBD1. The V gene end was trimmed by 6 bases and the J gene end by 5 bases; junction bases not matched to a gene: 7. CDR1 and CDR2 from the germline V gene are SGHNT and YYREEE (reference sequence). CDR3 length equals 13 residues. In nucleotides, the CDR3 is TGTGCCAGCACCTCGAACAGGGGATATGGCTACACCTTC. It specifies CASTSNRGYGYTF.

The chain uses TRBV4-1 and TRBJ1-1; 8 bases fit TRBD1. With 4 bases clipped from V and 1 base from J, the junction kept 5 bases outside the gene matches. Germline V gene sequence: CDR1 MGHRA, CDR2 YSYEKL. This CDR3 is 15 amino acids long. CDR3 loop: CASSPYTGGNTEAFF. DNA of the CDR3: TGCGCCAGCAGCCCCTACACAGGGGGGAACACTGAAGCTTTCTTT.

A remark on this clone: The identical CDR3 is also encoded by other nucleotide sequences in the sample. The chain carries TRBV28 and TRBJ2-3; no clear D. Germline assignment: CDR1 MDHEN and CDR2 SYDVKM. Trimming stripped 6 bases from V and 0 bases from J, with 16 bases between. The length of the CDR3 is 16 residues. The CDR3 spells CASSRLGRTSTDTQYF. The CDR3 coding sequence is TGTGCCAGCAGCAGATTGGGCCGAACTAGCACAGATACGCAGTATTTT.

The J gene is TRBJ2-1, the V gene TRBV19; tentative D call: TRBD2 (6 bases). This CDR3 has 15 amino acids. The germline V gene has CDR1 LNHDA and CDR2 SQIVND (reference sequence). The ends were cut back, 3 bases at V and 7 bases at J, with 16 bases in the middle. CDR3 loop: CASSIRAGPPNEQFF. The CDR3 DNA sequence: TGTGCCAGTAGTATCCGGGCGGGACCTCCGAATGAGCAGTTCTTC.

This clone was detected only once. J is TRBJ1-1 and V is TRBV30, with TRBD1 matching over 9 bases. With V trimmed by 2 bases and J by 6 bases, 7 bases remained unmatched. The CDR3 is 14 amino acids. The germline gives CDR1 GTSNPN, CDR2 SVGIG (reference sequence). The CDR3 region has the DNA TGTGCCTGGAGTCTCGACAGGGGGTCACCTGAAGCTTTCTTT. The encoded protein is CAWSLDRGSPEAFF.

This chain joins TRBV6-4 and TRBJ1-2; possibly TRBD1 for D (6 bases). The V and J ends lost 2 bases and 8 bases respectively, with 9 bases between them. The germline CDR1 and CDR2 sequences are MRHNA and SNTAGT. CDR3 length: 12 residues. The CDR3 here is CASSDGQGGYTF. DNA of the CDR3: TGTGCCAGCAGTGACGGGCAGGGGGGCTACACCTTC.

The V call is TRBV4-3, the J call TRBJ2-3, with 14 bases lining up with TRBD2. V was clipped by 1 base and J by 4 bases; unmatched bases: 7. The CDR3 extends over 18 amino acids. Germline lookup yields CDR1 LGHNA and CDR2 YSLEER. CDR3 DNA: TGCGCCAGCAGCCAAGGACTAGCGGGAGGGCCCGGGTCAGATACGCAGTATTTT. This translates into CASSQGLAGGPGSDTQYF.

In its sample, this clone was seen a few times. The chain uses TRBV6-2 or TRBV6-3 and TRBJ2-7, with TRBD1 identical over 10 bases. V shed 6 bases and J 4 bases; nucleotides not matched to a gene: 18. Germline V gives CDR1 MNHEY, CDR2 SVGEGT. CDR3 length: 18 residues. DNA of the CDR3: TGTGCCAGCAGCCGCCCGGGACAGGGGATGAGACCGGAGTACGAGCAGTACTTC. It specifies CASSRPGQGMRPEYEQYF.

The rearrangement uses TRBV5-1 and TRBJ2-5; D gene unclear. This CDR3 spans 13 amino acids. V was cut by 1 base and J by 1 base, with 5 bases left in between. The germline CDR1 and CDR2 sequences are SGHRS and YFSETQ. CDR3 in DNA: TGCGCCAGCAGCTTGCATGTCCAAGAGACCCAGTACTTC. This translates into CASSLHVQETQYF.

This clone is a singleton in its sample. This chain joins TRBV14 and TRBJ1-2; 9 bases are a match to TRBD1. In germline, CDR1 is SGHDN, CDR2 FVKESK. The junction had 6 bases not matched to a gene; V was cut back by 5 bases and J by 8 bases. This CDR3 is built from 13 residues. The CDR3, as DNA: TGTGCCAGCAGCTGGACAGGGGTTGGAGGCTACACCTTC. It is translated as CASSWTGVGGYTF.

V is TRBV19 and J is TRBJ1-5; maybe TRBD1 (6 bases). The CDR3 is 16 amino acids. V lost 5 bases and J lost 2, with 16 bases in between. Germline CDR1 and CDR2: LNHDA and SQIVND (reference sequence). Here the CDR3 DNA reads TGTGCCAGTAGTGTTTCCTCAGGGGATGGCAATCAGCCCCAGCATTTT. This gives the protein CASSVSSGDGNQPQHF.

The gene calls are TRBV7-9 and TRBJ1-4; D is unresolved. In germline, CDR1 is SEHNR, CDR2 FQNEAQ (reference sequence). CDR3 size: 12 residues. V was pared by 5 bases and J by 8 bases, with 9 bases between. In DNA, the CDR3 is TGTGCCAGCAGCCGGGATAGAGAAAAACTGTTTTTT. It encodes CASSRDREKLFF. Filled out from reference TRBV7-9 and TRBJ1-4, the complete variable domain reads DTGVSQNPRHKITKRGQNVTFRCDPISEHNRLYWYRQTLGQGPEFLTYFQNEAQLEKSRLLSDRFSAERPKGSFSTLEIQRTEQGDSAMYLCASSRDREKLFFGSGTQLSVL.

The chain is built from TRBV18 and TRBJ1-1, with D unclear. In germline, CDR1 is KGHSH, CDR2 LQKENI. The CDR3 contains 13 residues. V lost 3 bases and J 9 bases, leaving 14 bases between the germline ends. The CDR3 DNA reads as TGTGCCAGCTCACCCAAACCGGAGGGTAAAGCTTTCTTT. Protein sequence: CASSPKPEGKAFF.

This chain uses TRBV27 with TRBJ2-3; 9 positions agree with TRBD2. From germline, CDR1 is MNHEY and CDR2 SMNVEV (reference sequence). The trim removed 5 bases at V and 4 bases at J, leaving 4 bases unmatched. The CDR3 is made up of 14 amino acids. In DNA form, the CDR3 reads TGTGCCAGCAGTGGCGGGAGGGCCCCAGATACGCAGTATTTT. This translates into CASSGGRAPDTQYF.

The CDR3 is CASSLRGHGTGELFF. The CDR3 DNA reads as TGTGCCAGCAGTTTAAGAGGCCATGGGACCGGGGAGCTGTTTTTT. This rearrangement joins TRBV27 to TRBJ2-2; D is uncertain. V was cut by 2 bases and J by 5 bases, with 12 bases left in between. CDR1 MNHEY and CDR2 SMNVEV come from the germline V gene (reference sequence). There are 15 residues in the CDR3.

CDR3 sequence: CASSPIQGTNTGELFF. Written as DNA, the CDR3 is TGTGCCAGCAGCCCGATTCAGGGGACCAACACCGGGGAGCTGTTTTTT. The chain employs TRBV11-2 and TRBJ2-2; TRBD1 is a possible D gene (6 bases). CDR1 and CDR2 from the germline V gene are SGHAT and FQNNGV. The germline V and J ends were trimmed by 5 bases and 2 bases, with 15 bases remaining between them. This CDR3 contains 16 residues.

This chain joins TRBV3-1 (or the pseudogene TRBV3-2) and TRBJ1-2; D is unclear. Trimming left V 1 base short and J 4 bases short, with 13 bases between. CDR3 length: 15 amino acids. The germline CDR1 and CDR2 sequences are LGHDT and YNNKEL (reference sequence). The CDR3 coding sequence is TGTGCCAGCAGCCAAGGCGGCGTTTTCGGCTATGGCTACACCTTC. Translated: CASSQGGVFGYGYTF.

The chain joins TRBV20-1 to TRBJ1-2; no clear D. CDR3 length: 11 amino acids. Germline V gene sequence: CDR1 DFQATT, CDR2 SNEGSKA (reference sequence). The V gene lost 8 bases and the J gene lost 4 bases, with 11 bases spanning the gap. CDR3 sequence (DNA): TGCAGTACTGGACTCACCTATGGCTACACCTTC. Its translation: CSTGLTYGYTF.

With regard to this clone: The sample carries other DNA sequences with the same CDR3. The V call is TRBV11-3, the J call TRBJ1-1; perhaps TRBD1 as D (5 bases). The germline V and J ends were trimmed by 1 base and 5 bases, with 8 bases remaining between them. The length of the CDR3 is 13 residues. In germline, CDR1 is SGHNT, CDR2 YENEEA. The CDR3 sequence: CASSLGGETEAFF. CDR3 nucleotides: TGTGCCAGCAGCTTAGGGGGGGAAACTGAAGCTTTCTTT. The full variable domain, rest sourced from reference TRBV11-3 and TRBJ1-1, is EAGVVQSPRYKIIEKKQPVAFWCNPISGHNTLYWYLQNLGQGPELLIRYENEEAVDDSQLPKDRFSAERLKGVDSTLKIQPAELGDSAVYLCASSLGGETEAFFGQGTRLTVV.

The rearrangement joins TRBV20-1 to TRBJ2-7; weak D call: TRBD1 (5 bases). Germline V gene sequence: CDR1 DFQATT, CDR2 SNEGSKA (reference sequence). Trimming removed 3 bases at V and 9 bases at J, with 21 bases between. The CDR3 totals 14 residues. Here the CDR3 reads CSASRGRNSGRQYF. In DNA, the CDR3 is TGCAGTGCTAGTAGGGGCAGGAACTCTGGGCGGCAGTACTTC.

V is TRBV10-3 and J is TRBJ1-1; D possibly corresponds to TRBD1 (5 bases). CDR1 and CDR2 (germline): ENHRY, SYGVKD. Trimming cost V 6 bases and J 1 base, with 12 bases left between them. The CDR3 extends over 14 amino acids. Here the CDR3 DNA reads TGTGCCATCAGATTGACAGATTCGAACACTGAAGCTTTCTTT. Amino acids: CAIRLTDSNTEAFF.

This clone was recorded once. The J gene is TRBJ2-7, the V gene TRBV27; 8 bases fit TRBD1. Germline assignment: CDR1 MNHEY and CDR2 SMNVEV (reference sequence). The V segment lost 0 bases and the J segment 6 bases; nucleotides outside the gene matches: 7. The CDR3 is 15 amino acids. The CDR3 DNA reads TGTGCCAGCAGTTTATCCCCACAGGGGGTGGGCGAGCAGTACTTC. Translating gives CASSLSPQGVGEQYF.

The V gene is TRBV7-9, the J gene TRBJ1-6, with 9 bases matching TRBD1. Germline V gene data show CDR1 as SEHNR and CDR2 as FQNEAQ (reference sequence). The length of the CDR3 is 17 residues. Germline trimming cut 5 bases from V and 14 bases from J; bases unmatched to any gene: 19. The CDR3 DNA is TGTGCCAGCAGCCAGACTCGACCGGGACAGGGCCCCGGAACCCTCCACTTT. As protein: CASSQTRPGQGPGTLHF. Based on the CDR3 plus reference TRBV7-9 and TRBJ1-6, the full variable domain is DTGVSQNPRHKITKRGQNVTFRCDPISEHNRLYWYRQTLGQGPEFLTYFQNEAQLEKSRLLSDRFSAERPKGSFSTLEIQRTEQGDSAMYLCASSQTRPGQGPGTLHFGNGTRLTVT.

The CDR3 nucleotides are TGCAGCGTTGGAGGGGAGGATCAGCCCCAGCATTTT. Protein sequence: CSVGGEDQPQHF. V gene TRBV29-1 combines with J gene TRBJ1-5; D is perhaps TRBD1 (5 bases). Germline V lookup: CDR1 SQVTM, CDR2 ANQGSEA. The CDR3 loop spans 12 amino acids. The germline V and J ends were trimmed by 4 bases and 5 bases, with 9 bases remaining between them.

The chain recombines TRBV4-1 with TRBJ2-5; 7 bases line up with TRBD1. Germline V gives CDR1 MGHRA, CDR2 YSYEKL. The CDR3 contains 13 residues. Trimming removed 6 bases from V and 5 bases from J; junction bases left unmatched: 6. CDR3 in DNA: TGCGCCAGCAGTTATAGGGGGCGGGAGACCCAGTACTTC. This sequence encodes CASSYRGRETQYF.

In DNA, the CDR3 is TGTGCCAGCAGCTTAGCGGGGGGGCTTGATACTGAAGCTTTCTTT. It encodes CASSLAGGLDTEAFF. V is TRBV7-2 and J is TRBJ1-1; perhaps TRBD1 as D (6 bases). Germline-derived CDR1 and CDR2 are SGHTA and FQGNSA. Trimming removed 0 bases from V and 5 bases from J, with 13 bases in between. The CDR3 is 15 residues long.